This T cell receptor (beta chain) was recovered during a study of graft-versus-host responses after intestinal transplantation (dated by TCRdb to the early 2020s). Regarding the research as a whole: The transplants that recipients got were multivisceral, liver-intestinal, or isolated intestinal. After intestinal transplantation, graft-versus-host and host-versus-graft alloreactive T cell clones were followed in the graft, circulation and bone marrow using bulk TCR-beta CDR3 sequencing. A peak of at least 4% donor T cells among recipient peripheral blood mononuclear cells was the definition used for donor T cell macrochimerism. Rather than going through the commercial service, samples from three later patients were sequenced in-house on an Illumina MiSeq and processed with MiXCR. The cohort enrolled around 25 intestinal transplant recipients including one retransplant, and a few patients lacking pretransplant specimens were excluded. Every recipient was given anti-thymocyte globulin induction, followed by 2 to 4 years of maintenance tacrolimus and steroids. To identify alloreactive clones, pre-transplant mixed lymphocyte reaction products were sequenced and then compared with unstimulated pre-transplant donor and recipient T cells. Study-wide conclusions, independent of this receptor: In patients with donor T cell macrochimerism, the allografts had high GvH to HvG T cell clonal ratios. Early after transplant, declines in HvG clones were associated with peak levels of circulating GvH clones. The conclusions were limited by the relatively low number and heterogeneity of the intestinal transplant patients. GvH clones were found in recipient bone marrow, and some of the GvH clones appeared earlier in ileal mucosa or blood, which is consistent with an intestinal mucosal origin.

V is trimmed back by 2 bases and J by 7 bases, and the junction contains 9 bases that no gene match accounts for. Spanning cysteine to phenylalanine, the CDR3 consists of 18 amino acids. Only the CDR3 DNA stays, 54 bases, in frame from base 1. Via the germline V gene (reference sequence), CDR1 is PRHDT and CDR2 FYEKMQ. There are a few counts of this clone. No per-base quality is available; no much larger clone lies one base away. Library prep was done by the immunoSEQ multiplex PCR assay. For most patients, genomic DNA was isolated with the Qiagen DNeasy Blood and Tissue Kit and shipped frozen to Adaptive Biotechnologies for TCR sequencing. Adaptive Biotechnologies carried out high-throughput TCR-beta CDR3 sequencing of genomic DNA for most patients. Regarding the original processing steps: Adaptive's ImmunoSEQ software supplied the TCR sequencing data for around 19 patients, while MiXCR and VDJtools were used to process a few other patients. To correct CD4 versus CD8 sorting errors, sequences present in both subsets at a frequency ratio below 5:1 were removed. CDR3 nucleotide sequences shared between donor and recipient were removed because the origin of such sequences could not be assigned. To count as alloreactive, a clone needed at least 2-fold expansion over unstimulated cells and a minimum CFSE-low frequency of 0.002% (template counts) or 0.001% (read counts). Clones detected in sequenced pre-transplant spleen, lymph node, or MLR CFSE-low populations of the donor or recipient were defined as mappable. Cumulative frequency of alloreactive clones was calculated as a percentage of all sequences weighted by copy number. TCRdb provides this immuneACCESS table in a form limited to in-frame rearrangements. Some clones are lacking; in checked studies, under half of them reflect an unresolved V gene, and why the rest are absent is not known. V and J calls and clone size follow that table, whereas D and trimming were derived from the DNA. Here the sample has roughly 8,100 clones; roughly 29% occur a single time. Of the sample, roughly 6% is held by the ten largest clones.

What this sample's time point label stands for: cells obtained before transplantation from donor or recipient. In mixed lymphocyte reactions, around 200,000 CFSE-labeled pre-transplant responders were plated with around 200,000 irradiated violet-dye-labeled stimulators and cultured for 5 to 6 days. Proliferating CD3+CD4+CFSE-low and CD3+CD8+CFSE-low responder cells were FACS-sorted on a BD Influx sorter after the mixed lymphocyte reaction. The source is a human patient who received an intestinal transplant. Here the sequenced sample was alloreactive CD4+ T cells from a mixed lymphocyte reaction culture, taken before intestinal transplant. The cell subset or site tag for this specimen amounts to: CFSE-low proliferating T cells sorted from roughly six-day pre-transplant mixed lymphocyte reaction (GvH or HvG direction). The V gene is TRBV13 and the J gene is TRBJ2-1, and TRBD2 aligns with 15 junction nucleotides. The DNA is as follows: TGTGCCAGCAGCTTAAGGACTAGCGGGAGGGTTTCTGGGAATGAGCAGTTCTTC. The resulting protein is CASSLRTSGRVSGNEQFF.